These T cell receptor beta chains were read from a single sample in a study of OX40 agonist ivuxolimab in advanced cancers. This table comes from immunoSEQ multiplex PCR, and its TCRdb copy is limited to in-frame clones, with some not included. The repertoire consists of under 15,000 clones, with roughly 84% occurring once and the leading ten covering under 50%. The source material was CD4+ or CD8+ T cells sorted from blood, sampled in a trial of the OX40 agonist ivuxolimab. The receptors come from an adult with an advanced solid tumor such as melanoma, head and neck, liver or kidney cancer. CDR3s include the opening cysteine and the closing phenylalanine or tryptophan. D genes are given only for firm matches. Not every row has a clone size; where given, it reads once, few, many or a size class.

v_gene,abundance,j_gene,d_gene,len,CDR3aa,CDR3nt
TRBV5-4,NA,TRBJ2-1,TRBD2,16,CASSLMAGGTNNEQFF,TGTGCCAGCAGCTTAATGGCGGGAGGAACTAACAATGAGCAGTTCTTC
TRBV10-3,NA,TRBJ1-3,TRBD1,16,CAIGRTGAFSGNTIYF,TGTGCCATCGGGCGGACAGGGGCCTTCTCTGGAAACACCATATATTTT
TRBV5-6,NA,TRBJ2-7,TRBD1,14,CASSWGQGTYEQYF,TGTGCCAGCAGCTGGGGACAGGGGACATACGAGCAGTACTTC
TRBV27,NA,TRBJ2-7,NA,15,CASSSTLNGAYEQYF,TGTGCCAGCAGCTCAACGCTAAATGGGGCCTACGAGCAGTACTTC
TRBV7-9,NA,TRBJ2-1,NA,16,CASSLYLGGVYNEQFF,TGTGCCAGCAGCTTATATCTAGGGGGAGTGTACAATGAGCAGTTCTTC
TRBV10-3,NA,TRBJ1-4,NA,15,CAISESDMKNEKLFF,TGTGCCATCAGTGAGTCGGACATGAAGAATGAAAAACTGTTTTTT
TRBV7-9,NA,TRBJ2-1,TRBD2,15,CASSLPSGGNNEQFF,TGTGCCAGCAGCTTACCTAGCGGGGGAAACAATGAGCAGTTCTTC
TRBV7-9,NA,TRBJ1-4,NA,16,CASSLALGPLSEKLFF,TGTGCCAGCAGCTTAGCCTTGGGACCTCTGTCGGAGAAACTGTTTTTT
TRBV7-9,NA,TRBJ1-1,NA,13,CASSWTVNTEAFF,TGTGCCAGCAGCTGGACGGTTAACACTGAAGCTTTCTTT
TRBV7-9,NA,TRBJ1-1,NA,13,CASNWEGGTEAFF,TGTGCCAGCAACTGGGAGGGGGGCACTGAAGCTTTCTTT
TRBV9,medium-sized,TRBJ2-3,NA,14,CASSAGLLRDTQYF,TGTGCCAGCAGCGCAGGACTCCTCAGAGATACGCAGTATTTT
TRBV28,NA,TRBJ1-5,TRBD1,15,CASSYRDRGIQPQHF,TGTGCCAGCAGTTACCGGGACAGGGGGATTCAGCCCCAGCATTTT
TRBV19,NA,TRBJ2-7,TRBD2,14,CASSIGTSGYEQYF,TGTGCCAGTAGTATAGGGACTAGTGGCTACGAGCAGTACTTC
TRBV4-1,NA,TRBJ1-3,NA,14,CASSLGPGGDTIYF,TGCGCCAGCAGCCTCGGACCAGGAGGAGACACCATATATTTT
TRBV27,NA,TRBJ2-5,TRBD2,12,CASSGLAREQYF,TGTGCCAGCTCAGGACTAGCGAGAGAGCAGTACTTC
TRBV7-9,NA,TRBJ2-3,TRBD1,15,CASSPTGVSTDTQYF,TGTGCCAGCAGCCCCACAGGGGTTAGCACAGATACGCAGTATTTT
TRBV4-2,few,TRBJ1-1,NA,14,CASSLWGERDEAFF,TGTGCCAGCAGCTTGTGGGGGGAGAGGGATGAAGCTTTCTTT
TRBV27,NA,TRBJ2-1,NA,11,CASRGLRGQFF,TGTGCCAGCAGAGGACTCCGAGGGCAGTTCTTC
TRBV4-3,NA,TRBJ2-5,NA,15,CASSQLGGVQETQYF,TGCGCCAGCAGCCAGCTAGGAGGAGTCCAAGAGACCCAGTACTTC
TRBV28,NA,TRBJ2-5,NA,14,CASTFTGFQETQYF,TGTGCCAGCACCTTCACCGGGTTCCAAGAGACCCAGTACTTC
TRBV6-1,NA,TRBJ1-6,NA,15,CASSERQEVNSPLHF,TGTGCCAGCAGTGAACGTCAGGAGGTCAATTCACCCCTCCACTTT
TRBV18,NA,TRBJ2-5,TRBD2,16,CASSLRVAGWQETQYF,TGTGCCAGCTCACTAAGGGTAGCGGGATGGCAGGAGACCCAGTACTTC
TRBV27,NA,TRBJ2-6,NA,14,CASSLRAGANVLTF,TGTGCCAGCAGTTTGAGGGCTGGGGCCAACGTCCTGACTTTC
TRBV15,NA,TRBJ2-3,TRBD2,15,CATSRAREGPDTQYF,TGTGCCACCAGCAGAGCGCGGGAGGGACCAGATACGCAGTATTTT
TRBV15,NA,TRBJ1-2,NA,14,CATSGEKGVYGYTF,TGTGCCACCAGCGGAGAGAAAGGGGTGTATGGCTACACCTTC
TRBV10-2,NA,TRBJ2-1,NA,12,CASSELADEQFF,TGCGCCAGCAGTGAATTAGCCGATGAGCAGTTCTTC
TRBV19,NA,TRBJ1-4,TRBD1,15,CASSIEPGGGEKLFF,TGTGCCAGTAGTATAGAGCCAGGGGGCGGTGAAAAACTGTTTTTT
TRBV10-2,NA,TRBJ2-5,NA,13,CASSDFLVETQYF,TGCGCCAGCAGTGATTTTTTGGTAGAGACCCAGTACTTC
TRBV19,NA,TRBJ2-7,NA,11,CASTQGYEQYF,TGTGCCAGTACCCAAGGCTACGAGCAGTACTTC
TRBV8-2,NA,TRBJ2-6,NA,16,CGRNQITQSRANVLTF,TGTGGCAGGAACCAGATAACACAAAGTCGGGCCAACGTCCTGACTTTC
TRBV29-1,NA,TRBJ1-1,NA,15,CSVLGHRDWNTEAFF,TGCAGCGTTTTAGGACACAGGGATTGGAACACTGAAGCTTTCTTT
TRBV7-9,few,TRBJ1-1,NA,17,CASSQDWFRSLGREAFF,TGCGCCAGCAGCCAAGATTGGTTTAGGTCGCTCGGCCGTGAAGCTTTCTTT
TRBV11-2,NA,TRBJ2-1,TRBD2,15,CASSLKGTTYNEQFF,TGTGCCAGCAGCCTGAAGGGGACTACTTACAATGAGCAGTTCTTC
TRBV6-1,once,TRBJ2-3,NA,10,CASRGDTQYF,TGTGCCAGCAGGGGAGATACGCAGTATTTT
TRBV5-5,once,TRBJ2-7,TRBD2,15,CASSLDSGSPLEQYF,TGTGCCAGCAGCTTGGATAGCGGGAGCCCCCTGGAGCAGTACTTC
TRBV6-4,NA,TRBJ2-1,TRBD2,15,CASSLLAGEFDEQFF,TGTGCCAGCAGCCTATTAGCGGGAGAATTCGATGAGCAGTTCTTC
TRBV11-2,NA,TRBJ2-2,NA,17,CASSSSVEGGYTGELFF,TGTGCCAGCAGCTCGTCCGTGGAGGGGGGGTACACCGGGGAGCTGTTTTTT
TRBV19,NA,TRBJ2-1,NA,15,CASSIRSAPNNEQFF,TGTGCCAGTAGTATCAGGTCCGCCCCAAACAATGAGCAGTTCTTC
TRBV6-5,NA,TRBJ2-7,TRBD1,15,CASSPLTGGLDEQYF,TGTGCCAGCAGCCCTTTGACAGGGGGTCTAGACGAGCAGTACTTC
TRBV14,once,TRBJ2-5,NA,16,CASSQVRGRGKETQYF,TGTGCCAGCAGCCAAGTTCGGGGGCGGGGGAAGGAGACCCAGTACTTC
TRBV7-2,large,TRBJ1-2,NA,14,CASSLDFPVDGYTF,TGTGCCAGCAGCTTAGATTTCCCGGTAGATGGCTACACCTTC
TRBV13,NA,TRBJ2-1,NA,13,CASSLSQYNEQFF,TGTGCCAGCAGCTTAAGTCAGTACAATGAGCAGTTCTTC
TRBV11-3,NA,TRBJ2-3,NA,12,CASSYPTDTQYF,TGTGCCAGCAGCTACCCCACAGATACGCAGTATTTT
TRBV13,NA,TRBJ1-6,NA,14,CASSSEGYNSPLHF,TGTGCCAGCAGTTCGGAGGGGTATAATTCACCCCTCCACTTT
TRBV6-1,once,TRBJ2-7,NA,15,CASNPMRSIRYEQYF,TGTGCCAGCAATCCAATGAGGTCAATCCGCTACGAGCAGTACTTC
TRBV7-9,NA,TRBJ2-2,NA,14,CASSGEQTTGELFF,TGTGCCAGCAGCGGGGAACAGACTACGGGGGAGCTGTTTTTT
TRBV6-5,NA,TRBJ2-2,NA,15,CASSYSEALHGGLFF,TGTGCCAGCAGTTACTCAGAGGCCCTCCATGGGGGGCTGTTTTTT
TRBV5-1,NA,TRBJ2-5,TRBD1,16,CASSLKGALPQETQYF,TGCGCCAGCAGCTTGAAGGGGGCTTTACCCCAAGAGACCCAGTACTTC
TRBV18,NA,TRBJ1-1,NA,17,CASSSQVALGGEAEAFF,TGTGCCAGCTCATCTCAAGTGGCCTTGGGGGGAGAGGCTGAAGCTTTCTTT
TRBV7-9,NA,TRBJ1-4,TRBD1,14,CASSSTGGSEKLFF,TGTGCCAGCAGCTCGACAGGGGGGAGTGAAAAACTGTTTTTT
TRBV19,NA,TRBJ1-1,TRBD1,17,CASSIDLETGTSTEAFF,TGTGCCAGTAGTATAGATCTGGAGACAGGGACGAGCACTGAAGCTTTCTTT
TRBV7-2,NA,TRBJ2-2,TRBD2,14,CASSFMGGVGELFF,TGTGCCAGCAGCTTTATGGGAGGGGTCGGGGAGCTGTTTTTT
TRBV18,NA,TRBJ2-1,NA,17,CASSPPLSETIYNEQFF,TGTGCCAGCTCACCACCGCTTTCCGAGACAATCTACAATGAGCAGTTCTTC